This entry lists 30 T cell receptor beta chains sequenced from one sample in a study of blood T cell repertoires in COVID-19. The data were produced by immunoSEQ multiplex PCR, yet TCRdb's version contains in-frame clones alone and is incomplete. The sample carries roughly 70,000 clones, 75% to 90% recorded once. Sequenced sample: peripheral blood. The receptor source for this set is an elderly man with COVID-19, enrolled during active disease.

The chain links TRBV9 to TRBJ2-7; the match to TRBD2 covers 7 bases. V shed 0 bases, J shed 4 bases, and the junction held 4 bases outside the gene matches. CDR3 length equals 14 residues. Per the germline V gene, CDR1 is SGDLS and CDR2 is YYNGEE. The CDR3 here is CASSVGEGWYEQYF. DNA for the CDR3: TGTGCCAGCAGCGTAGGGGAGGGGTGGTACGAGCAGTACTTC.

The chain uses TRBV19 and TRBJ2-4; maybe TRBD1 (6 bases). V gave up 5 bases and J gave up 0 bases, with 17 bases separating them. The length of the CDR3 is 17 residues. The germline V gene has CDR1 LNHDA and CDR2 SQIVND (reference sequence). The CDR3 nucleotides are TGTGCCAGTAGTGACAGGAAGGGCACGCTAGCCAAAAACATTCAGTACTTC. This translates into CASSDRKGTLAKNIQYF.

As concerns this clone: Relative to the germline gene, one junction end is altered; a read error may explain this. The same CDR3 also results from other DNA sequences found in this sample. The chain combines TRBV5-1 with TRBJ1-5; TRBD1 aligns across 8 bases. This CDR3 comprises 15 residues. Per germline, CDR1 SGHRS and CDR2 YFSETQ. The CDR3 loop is CASSKTGGGNQPQHF. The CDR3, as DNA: TGCGCCAGCAGCAAAACAGGGGGTGGCAATCAGCCCCAACATTTT.

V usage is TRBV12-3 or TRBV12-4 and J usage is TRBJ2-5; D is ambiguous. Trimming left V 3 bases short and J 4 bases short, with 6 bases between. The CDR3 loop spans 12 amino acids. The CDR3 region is CASSFPGETQYF. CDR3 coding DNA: TGTGCCAGCAGTTTCCCCGGAGAGACCCAGTACTTC.

CDR3 bases: TGTGCCAGCAGTTACTCGGACAGGGGGCTCGGGGGCTACACCTTC. Amino acids: CASSYSDRGLGGYTF. The chain is built from TRBV6-5 and TRBJ1-2; 11 bases map to TRBD1. The CDR3 is 15 amino acids. V shed 0 bases and J 8 bases; nucleotides not matched to a gene: 5. Germline CDR1 and CDR2: MNHEY and SVGAGI.

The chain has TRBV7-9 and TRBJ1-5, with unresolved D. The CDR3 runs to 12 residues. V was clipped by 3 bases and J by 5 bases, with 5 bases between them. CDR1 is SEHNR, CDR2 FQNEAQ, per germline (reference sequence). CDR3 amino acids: CASSFPDQPQHF. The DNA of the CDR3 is TGTGCCAGCAGCTTCCCCGATCAGCCCCAGCATTTT.

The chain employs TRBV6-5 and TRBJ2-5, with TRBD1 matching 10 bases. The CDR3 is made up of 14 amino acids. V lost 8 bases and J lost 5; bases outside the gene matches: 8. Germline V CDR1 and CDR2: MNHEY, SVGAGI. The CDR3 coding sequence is TGTGCCAGCGTTTGGGACAGGGGACGGGAGACCCAGTACTTC. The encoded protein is CASVWDRGRETQYF.

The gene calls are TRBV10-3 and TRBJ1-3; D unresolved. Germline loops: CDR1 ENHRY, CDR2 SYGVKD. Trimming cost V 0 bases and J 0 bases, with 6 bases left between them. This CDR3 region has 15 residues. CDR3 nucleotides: TGTGCCATCAGTGAGTCGGGAGACTCTGGAAACACCATATATTTT. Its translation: CAISESGDSGNTIYF.

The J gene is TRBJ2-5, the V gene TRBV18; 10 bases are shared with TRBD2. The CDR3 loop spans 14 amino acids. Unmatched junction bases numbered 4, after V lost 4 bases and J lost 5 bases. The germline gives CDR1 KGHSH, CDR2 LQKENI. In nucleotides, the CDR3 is TGTGCCAGCTCACGGGCGACTAGCGGGGAGACCCAGTACTTC. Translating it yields CASSRATSGETQYF.

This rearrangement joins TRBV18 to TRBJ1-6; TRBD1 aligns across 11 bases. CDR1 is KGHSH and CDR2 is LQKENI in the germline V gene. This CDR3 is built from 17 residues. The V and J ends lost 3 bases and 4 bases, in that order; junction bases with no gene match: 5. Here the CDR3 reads CASSPRTGGDYNSPLHF. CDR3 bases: TGTGCCAGCTCACCGAGGACAGGGGGCGATTATAATTCACCCCTCCACTTT.

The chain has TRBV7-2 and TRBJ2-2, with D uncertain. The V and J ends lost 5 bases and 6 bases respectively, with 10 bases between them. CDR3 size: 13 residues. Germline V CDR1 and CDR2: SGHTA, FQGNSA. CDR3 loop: CASSPVESGELFF. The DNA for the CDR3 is TGTGCCAGCAGCCCCGTCGAGTCCGGGGAGCTGTTTTTT.

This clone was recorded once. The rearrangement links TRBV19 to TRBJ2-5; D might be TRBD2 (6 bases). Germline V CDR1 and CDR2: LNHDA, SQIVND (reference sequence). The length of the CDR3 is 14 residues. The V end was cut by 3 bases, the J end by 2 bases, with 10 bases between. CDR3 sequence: CASSIGGTQETQYF. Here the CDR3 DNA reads TGTGCCAGTAGTATCGGGGGTACTCAAGAGACCCAGTACTTC. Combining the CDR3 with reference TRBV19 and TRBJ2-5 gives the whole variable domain DGGITQSPKYLFRKEGQNVTLSCEQNLNHDAMYWYRQDPGQGLRLIYYSQIVNDFQKGDIAEGYSVSREKKESFPLTVTSAQKNPTAFYLCASSIGGTQETQYFGPGTRLLVL.

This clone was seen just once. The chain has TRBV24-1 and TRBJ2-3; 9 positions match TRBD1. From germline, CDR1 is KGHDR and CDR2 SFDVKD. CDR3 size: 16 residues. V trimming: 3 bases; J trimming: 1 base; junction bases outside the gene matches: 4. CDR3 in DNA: TGTGCCACCAGTGATCCCCGACAGGGGGGCACAGATACGCAGTATTTT. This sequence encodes CATSDPRQGGTDTQYF.

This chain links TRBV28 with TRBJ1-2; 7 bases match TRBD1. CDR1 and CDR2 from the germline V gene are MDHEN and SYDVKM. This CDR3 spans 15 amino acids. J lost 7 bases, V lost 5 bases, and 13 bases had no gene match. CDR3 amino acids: CASSESQGRMIGYTF. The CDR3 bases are TGTGCCAGCAGTGAATCACAGGGGAGGATGATTGGCTACACCTTC.

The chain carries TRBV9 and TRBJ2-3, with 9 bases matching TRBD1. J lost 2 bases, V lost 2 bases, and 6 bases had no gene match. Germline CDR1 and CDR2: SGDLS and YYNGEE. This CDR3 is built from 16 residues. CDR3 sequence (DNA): TGTGCCAGCAGCGTCCGTACAGGGGGCTACACAGATACGCAGTATTTT. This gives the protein CASSVRTGGYTDTQYF.

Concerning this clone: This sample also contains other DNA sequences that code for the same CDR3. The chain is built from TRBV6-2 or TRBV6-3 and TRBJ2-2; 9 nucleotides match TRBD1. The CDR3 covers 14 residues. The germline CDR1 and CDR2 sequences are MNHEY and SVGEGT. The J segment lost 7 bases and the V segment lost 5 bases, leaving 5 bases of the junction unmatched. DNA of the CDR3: TGTGCCAGCAGTAGGACAGGGGAGAGCGGGGAGCTGTTTTTT. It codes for CASSRTGESGELFF.

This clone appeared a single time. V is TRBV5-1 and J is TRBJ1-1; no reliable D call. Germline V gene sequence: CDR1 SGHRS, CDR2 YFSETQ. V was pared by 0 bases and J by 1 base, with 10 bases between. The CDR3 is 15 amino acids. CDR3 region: CASSLEGASNTEAFF. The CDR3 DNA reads TGCGCCAGCAGCTTGGAGGGAGCCTCGAACACTGAAGCTTTCTTT.

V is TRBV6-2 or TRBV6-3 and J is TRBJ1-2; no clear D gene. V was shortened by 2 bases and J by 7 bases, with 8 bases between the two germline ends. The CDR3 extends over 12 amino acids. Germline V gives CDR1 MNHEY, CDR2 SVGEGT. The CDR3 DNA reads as TGTGCCAGCAGTTACGTCCAGCGTGGCTACACCTTC. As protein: CASSYVQRGYTF.

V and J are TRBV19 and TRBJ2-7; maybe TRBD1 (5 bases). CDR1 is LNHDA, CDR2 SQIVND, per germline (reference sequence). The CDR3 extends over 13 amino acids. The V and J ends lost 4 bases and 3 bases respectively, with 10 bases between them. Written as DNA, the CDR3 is TGTGCCAGTAGTAAACAGGTTTTCTACGAGCAGTACTTC. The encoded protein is CASSKQVFYEQYF.

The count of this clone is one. CDR3 sequence (DNA): TGTGCCACCAAAGGGAGGGGAGCAGATACGCAGTATTTT. Its translation: CATKGRGADTQYF. The chain uses TRBV24-1 and TRBJ2-3, with 7 bases matching TRBD2. There are 13 residues in the CDR3. V lost 8 bases and J lost 4; bases outside the gene matches: 5. Germline V gives CDR1 KGHDR, CDR2 SFDVKD.

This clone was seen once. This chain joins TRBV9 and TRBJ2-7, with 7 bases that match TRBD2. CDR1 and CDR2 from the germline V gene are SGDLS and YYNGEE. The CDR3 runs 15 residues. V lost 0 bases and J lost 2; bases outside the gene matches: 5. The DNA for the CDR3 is TGTGCCAGCAGCGTAGAACCCAGCGGGGCCTACGAGCAGTACTTC. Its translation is CASSVEPSGAYEQYF.

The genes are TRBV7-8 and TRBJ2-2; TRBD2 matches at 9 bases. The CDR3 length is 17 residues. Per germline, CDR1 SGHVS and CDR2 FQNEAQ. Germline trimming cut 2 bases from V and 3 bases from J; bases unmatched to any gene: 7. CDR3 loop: CASSLPGTSRDTGELFF. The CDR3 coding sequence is TGTGCCAGCAGCTTACCCGGGACTAGCCGCGACACCGGGGAGCTGTTTTTT.

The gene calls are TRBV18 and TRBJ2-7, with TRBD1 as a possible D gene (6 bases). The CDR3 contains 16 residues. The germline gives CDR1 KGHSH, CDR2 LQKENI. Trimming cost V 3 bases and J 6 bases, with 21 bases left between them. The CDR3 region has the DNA TGTGCCAGCTCACCCTCATTTCAGGGGATTGCAGCCGAGCAGTACTTC. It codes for CASSPSFQGIAAEQYF.

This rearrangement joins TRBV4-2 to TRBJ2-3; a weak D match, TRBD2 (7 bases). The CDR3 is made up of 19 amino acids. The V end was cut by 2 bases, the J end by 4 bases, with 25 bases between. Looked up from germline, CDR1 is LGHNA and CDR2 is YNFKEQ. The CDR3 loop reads CASSQRFLTGGQTSDTQYF. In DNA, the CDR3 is TGTGCCAGCAGCCAACGCTTTTTGACGGGGGGCCAAACATCAGATACGCAGTATTTT.

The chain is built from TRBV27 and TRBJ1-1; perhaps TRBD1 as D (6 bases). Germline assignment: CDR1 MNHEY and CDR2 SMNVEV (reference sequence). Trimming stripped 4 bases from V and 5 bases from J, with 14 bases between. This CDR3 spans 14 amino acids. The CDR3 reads CASSYTGYGTEAFF. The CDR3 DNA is TGTGCCAGCAGTTACACAGGGTACGGGACTGAAGCTTTCTTT.

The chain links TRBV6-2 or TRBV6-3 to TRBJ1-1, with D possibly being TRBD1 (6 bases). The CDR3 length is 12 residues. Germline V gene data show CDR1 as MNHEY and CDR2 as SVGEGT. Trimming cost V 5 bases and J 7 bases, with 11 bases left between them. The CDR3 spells CASSLGQLEAFF. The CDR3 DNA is TGTGCCAGCAGTCTTGGACAGCTTGAAGCTTTCTTT.

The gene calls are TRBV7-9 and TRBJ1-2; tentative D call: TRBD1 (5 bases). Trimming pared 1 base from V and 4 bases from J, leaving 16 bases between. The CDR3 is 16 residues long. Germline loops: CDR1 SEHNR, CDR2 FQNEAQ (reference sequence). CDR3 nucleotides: TGTGCCAGCAGCTTAGAGGTTGCAGGGTTGGGCTATGGCTACACCTTC. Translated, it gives CASSLEVAGLGYGYTF.

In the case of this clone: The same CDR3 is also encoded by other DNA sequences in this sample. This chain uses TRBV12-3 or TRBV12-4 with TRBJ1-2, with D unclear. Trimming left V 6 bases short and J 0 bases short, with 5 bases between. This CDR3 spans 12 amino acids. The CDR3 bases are TGTGCCAGCAGCCGTTCTAACTATGGCTACACCTTC. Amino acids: CASSRSNYGYTF.

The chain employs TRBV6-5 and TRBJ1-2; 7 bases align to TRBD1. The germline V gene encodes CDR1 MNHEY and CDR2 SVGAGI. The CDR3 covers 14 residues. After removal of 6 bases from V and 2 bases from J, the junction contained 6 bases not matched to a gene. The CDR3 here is CASRATGVNYGYTF. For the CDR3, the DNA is TGTGCCAGCAGAGCAACAGGGGTGAACTATGGCTACACCTTC.

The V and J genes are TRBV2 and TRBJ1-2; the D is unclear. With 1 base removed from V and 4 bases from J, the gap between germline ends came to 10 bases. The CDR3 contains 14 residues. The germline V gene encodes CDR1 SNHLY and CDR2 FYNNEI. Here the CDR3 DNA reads TGTGCCAGCAGTGAAGGGAACGGACTCTATGGCTACACCTTC. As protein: CASSEGNGLYGYTF. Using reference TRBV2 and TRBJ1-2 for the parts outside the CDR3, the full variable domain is EPEVTQTPSHQVTQMGQEVILRCVPISNHLYFYWYRQILGQKVEFLVSFYNNEISEKSEIFDDQFSVERPDGSNFTLKIRSTKLEDSAMYFCASSEGNGLYGYTFGSGTRLTVV.